The 12 T cell receptor beta chains reported below all come from one sample, sequenced in a study of blood T cell repertoires in COVID-19. Profiled with immunoSEQ multiplex PCR; TCRdb holds only in-frame clones, not every one. The table lists over 100,000 clones, almost 80% of them singletons. What was sequenced was peripheral blood. The source of these receptors is a man aged 55-75 years with active or convalescent COVID-19.

The chain joins TRBV7-7 to TRBJ2-2; 9 nucleotides agree with TRBD1. Germline CDR1 and CDR2: SSHAT and FNYEAQ (reference sequence). The junction had 9 bases not matched to a gene; V was cut back by 5 bases and J by 5 bases. CDR3 length: 16 amino acids. The DNA of the CDR3 is TGTGCCAGCAGCCGGAGGGGACAGGGAGGGACCGGGGAGCTGTTTTTT. As protein: CASSRRGQGGTGELFF. The full variable domain, completed using reference TRBV7-7 and TRBJ2-2, is GAGVSQSPRYKVTKRGQDVTLRCDPISSHATLYWYQQALGQGPEFLTYFNYEAQPDKSGLPSDRFSAERPEGSISTLTIQRTEQRDSAMYRCASSRRGQGGTGELFFGEGSRLTVL.

The chain combines TRBV7-9 with TRBJ2-5; 7 nucleotides agree with TRBD1. After removal of 5 bases from V and 6 bases from J, the junction contained 15 bases not matched to a gene. Germline V gene sequence: CDR1 SEHNR, CDR2 FQNEAQ (reference sequence). This CDR3 has 16 residues. The CDR3 loop reads CASSLPPAEGAKTQYF. The CDR3 nucleotides read TGTGCCAGCAGCCTCCCTCCCGCTGAGGGGGCGAAGACCCAGTACTTC.

This clone is a singleton in its sample. V is TRBV7-8 and J is TRBJ2-7; TRBD1 aligns across 9 bases. The CDR3 is 15 residues long. With 4 bases clipped from V and 4 bases from J, the junction kept 8 bases outside the gene matches. Germline lookup yields CDR1 SGHVS and CDR2 FQNEAQ. DNA of the CDR3: TGTGCCAGCAGCTCGAGACAGGGGGGCTCTTACGAGCAGTACGTC. This translates into CASSSRQGGSYEQYV.

This clone was seen a single time. This chain links TRBV2 with TRBJ2-1, with D possibly matching TRBD1 (6 bases). Germline lookup yields CDR1 SNHLY and CDR2 FYNNEI. V gave up 3 bases and J gave up 5 bases, with 14 bases separating them. This CDR3 spans 15 amino acids. The CDR3 coding sequence is TGTGCCAGCAGTGATATTGGGACACGTAACAATGAGCAGTTCTTC. It codes for CASSDIGTRNNEQFF.

This chain uses TRBV11-2 with TRBJ2-1; 8 bases are shared with TRBD2. The CDR3 spans 14 residues. Germline-derived CDR1 and CDR2 are SGHAT and FQNNGV. V trimming: 5 bases; J trimming: 8 bases; junction bases outside the gene matches: 8. The chain's CDR3 is CASSRKGRGDEQFF. CDR3 nucleotides: TGTGCCAGCAGCCGAAAAGGGCGGGGGGATGAGCAGTTCTTC. The variable domain in full, completed from reference TRBV11-2 and TRBJ2-1, reads EAGVAQSPRYKIIEKRQSVAFWCNPISGHATLYWYQQILGQGPKLLIQFQNNGVVDDSQLPKDRFSAERLKGVDSTLKIQPAKLEDSAVYLCASSRKGRGDEQFFGPGTRLTVL.

This clone was observed a handful of times. The chain carries TRBV3-1 (or the pseudogene TRBV3-2) and TRBJ1-1; possibly TRBD1 for D (6 bases). The V gene lost 0 bases and the J gene lost 2 bases, with 13 bases spanning the gap. The CDR3 sequence is 16 residues long. Germline loops: CDR1 LGHDT, CDR2 YNNKEL (reference sequence). CDR3 nucleotides: TGTGCCAGCAGCCAAGAAACAGGGCTCCTCAACACTGAAGCTTTCTTT. Its translation is CASSQETGLLNTEAFF.

The table lists this clone with a count of one. The chain joins TRBV28 to TRBJ2-1; D gene unclear. This CDR3 spans 15 amino acids. The germline gives CDR1 MDHEN, CDR2 SYDVKM. Trimming pared 8 bases from V and 5 bases from J, leaving 19 bases between. CDR3 sequence reads: CASRVGRLPNNEQFF. CDR3 DNA sequence: TGTGCCAGCCGCGTGGGCAGGCTCCCAAACAATGAGCAGTTCTTC. The variable domain in full, completed from reference TRBV28 and TRBJ2-1, reads DVKVTQSSRYLVKRTGEKVFLECVQDMDHENMFWYRQDPGLGLRLIYFSYDVKMKEKGDIPEGYSVSREKKERFSLILESASTNQTSMYLCASRVGRLPNNEQFFGPGTRLTVL.

This clone was seen a handful of times. The chain recombines TRBV10-3 with TRBJ1-3; D unresolved. The CDR3 is made up of 14 amino acids. Per germline, CDR1 ENHRY and CDR2 SYGVKD. Trimming cost V 7 bases and J 4 bases, with 14 bases left between them. As DNA, the CDR3 is TGTGCCATCAAATTCGGAGCGGGGGGAAACACCATATATTTT. Protein product: CAIKFGAGGNTIYF.

V and J are TRBV5-1 and TRBJ2-1; D not certain. V was trimmed by 0 bases and J by 1 base, leaving 8 bases between them. CDR3 length: 15 residues. Germline-derived CDR1 and CDR2 are SGHRS and YFSETQ. The CDR3 loop reads CASSLERRSYNEQFF. The CDR3 DNA reads TGCGCCAGCAGCTTGGAGCGAAGGTCCTACAATGAGCAGTTCTTC. The full variable domain, with the rest looked up from reference TRBV5-1 and TRBJ2-1, is KAGVTQTPRYLIKTRGQQVTLSCSPISGHRSVSWYQQTPGQGLQFLFEYFSETQRNKGNFPGRFSGRQFSNSRSEMNVSTLELGDSALYLCASSLERRSYNEQFFGPGTRLTVL.

The CDR3: CASSLQVQKANEKLFF. CDR3 bases: TGCGCCAGCAGCTTACAGGTCCAAAAGGCTAATGAAAAACTGTTTTTT. V usage is TRBV5-1 and J usage is TRBJ1-4; the D gene is possibly TRBD1 (5 bases). The V end lost 2 bases, the J end lost 3 bases, and 14 bases lay between the germline ends. The germline V gene encodes CDR1 SGHRS and CDR2 YFSETQ. CDR3 length: 16 residues.

The V and J genes are TRBV27 and TRBJ1-4, with 8 bases fitting TRBD1. Germline CDR1 MNHEY, CDR2 SMNVEV (reference sequence). The CDR3 totals 17 residues. Trimming at V came to 3 bases and at J to 4 bases, leaving 10 bases not matched to a gene. The CDR3 loop is CASSLSTGGGGNEKLFF. In DNA, the CDR3 is TGTGCCAGCAGTTTGTCAACAGGGGGTGGTGGTAATGAAAAACTGTTTTTT.

The CDR3 sequence: CATSRYFDRVDEKLFF. The CDR3, as DNA: TGTGCCACCAGCAGGTACTTTGACAGGGTGGATGAAAAACTGTTTTTT. This sequence joins TRBV15 and TRBJ1-4; 7 bases are shared with TRBD1. CDR3 length: 16 amino acids. Germline V gives CDR1 LNHNV, CDR2 YYDKDF (reference sequence). V lost 3 bases to trimming and J lost 6 bases; unmatched junction nucleotides: 10.